This passage covers 19 T cell receptor beta chains from one sample sequenced in a study of OX40 agonist ivuxolimab in advanced cancers. Sequencing used immunoSEQ multiplex PCR; TCRdb keeps in-frame clones, though not all of them. The sample lists under 20,000 clones, approximately 83% occurring once. The sequencing here drew on CD4+ or CD8+ T cells sorted from blood, taken in a trial of the OX40 agonist ivuxolimab. These receptors were obtained from an adult with an advanced solid tumor such as melanoma, head and neck, liver or kidney cancer.

The V gene is TRBV21-1, the J gene TRBJ1-1; the D call of TRBD1 is as the table states it, not checked on the DNA. TRBV21-1 is described as a pseudogene. The CDR3 spans 14 residues. The CDR3 loop reads CASSKEGQNTEAFF. The CDR3 nucleotides are TGTGCCAGCAGCAAAGAAGGACAGAACACTGAAGCTTTCTTT.

By frequency in the sample, this clone is medium-sized. CDR3 sequence reads: CASSMTSGSFNEQYF. The CDR3, as DNA: TGTGCCAGTAGTATGACTAGCGGGAGCTTCAACGAGCAGTACTTC. The V call is TRBV19, the J call TRBJ2-7, with 12 nucleotides matching TRBD2. The junction had 5 bases not matched to a gene; V was cut back by 3 bases and J by 5 bases. Germline assignment: CDR1 LNHDA and CDR2 SQIVND (reference sequence). CDR3 size: 15 residues.

This clone was counted a single time. V is TRBV25-1 and J is TRBJ2-1, with 9 bases lining up with TRBD2. Unmatched junction bases numbered 3, after V lost 5 bases and J lost 4 bases. Germline V lookup: CDR1 MGHDK, CDR2 SYGVNS. This CDR3 contains 14 residues. The DNA for the CDR3 is TGTGCCAGCAGTTCTAGCGGGGTGTACAATGAGCAGTTCTTC. This sequence encodes CASSSSGVYNEQFF.

The chain employs TRBV9 and TRBJ1-6; D unclear. With 3 bases removed from V and 6 bases from J, the gap between germline ends came to 4 bases. CDR1 and CDR2 from the germline V gene are SGDLS and YYNGEE. The CDR3 loop spans 12 amino acids. CDR3 nucleotide sequence: TGTGCCAGCAGCGGACTTAATTCACCCCTCCACTTT. Translating gives CASSGLNSPLHF. Complete variable domain (other parts from reference TRBV9 and TRBJ1-6): DSGVTQTPKHLITATGQRVTLRCSPRSGDLSVYWYQQSLDQGLQFLIQYYNGEERAKGNILERFSAQQFPDLHSELNLSSLELGDSALYFCASSGLNSPLHFGNGTRLTVT.

The chain has TRBV4-1 and TRBJ2-1; the match to TRBD1 covers 10 bases. V lost 4 bases, J lost 8 bases, and 8 bases stayed unmatched. The CDR3 sequence is 15 residues long. Germline loops: CDR1 MGHRA, CDR2 YSYEKL. The DNA for the CDR3 is TGCGCCAGCAGCCCGGGACAGGGGACTCTCCATGAGCAGTTCTTC. It translates to CASSPGQGTLHEQFF.

This clone was counted once. The rearrangement uses TRBV7-9 and TRBJ1-4, with 7 bases lining up with TRBD1. The CDR3 runs 16 residues. V trimming: 1 base; J trimming: 6 bases; junction bases outside the gene matches: 8. CDR1 is SEHNR, CDR2 FQNEAQ, per germline (reference sequence). CDR3: CASSLVPTGADEKLFF. CDR3 bases: TGTGCCAGCAGCTTAGTCCCTACAGGGGCAGATGAAAAACTGTTTTTT.

The V and J genes are TRBV2 and TRBJ2-1; perhaps TRBD1 as D (5 bases). CDR3 length: 15 residues. V gave up 3 bases and J gave up 4 bases, with 13 bases separating them. Germline CDR1 reads SNHLY; CDR2 reads FYNNEI. Written as DNA, the CDR3 is TGTGCCAGCAGTGATGGCGGACAACTTTACAATGAGCAGTTCTTC. Its protein is CASSDGGQLYNEQFF. The full variable domain, its missing parts supplied by reference TRBV2 and TRBJ2-1, is EPEVTQTPSHQVTQMGQEVILRCVPISNHLYFYWYRQILGQKVEFLVSFYNNEISEKSEIFDDQFSVERPDGSNFTLKIRSTKLEDSAMYFCASSDGGQLYNEQFFGPGTRLTVL.

CDR3 protein: CASMALGIVGEKLFF. As DNA, the CDR3 is TGTGCCAGCATGGCACTCGGGATAGTCGGTGAAAAACTGTTTTTT. The J gene is TRBJ1-4, the V gene TRBV28; no reliable D call. Germline CDR1 is MDHEN and CDR2 is SYDVKM. Trimming shortened V by 7 bases and J by 7 bases, and 19 bases separated the two germline ends. CDR3 length: 15 residues.

The chain recombines TRBV25-1 with TRBJ2-2, with D tentatively TRBD1 (6 bases). This CDR3 spans 17 amino acids. The V gene's germline CDR1 is MGHDK and CDR2 SYGVNS. V lost 4 bases and J 5 bases, leaving 20 bases between the germline ends. CDR3 region: CASSAMGAGARTGELFF. In DNA, the CDR3 is TGTGCCAGCAGTGCGATGGGGGCAGGGGCCAGAACCGGGGAGCTGTTTTTT.

This chain links TRBV5-8 with TRBJ2-7, with D maybe TRBD1 (6 bases). The CDR3 length is 11 residues. Germline V CDR1 and CDR2: SGHTS, YDEGEE. Deletions cut 2 bases from V and 6 bases from J, with 6 bases between. CDR3 amino acids: CASSLGGEQYF. The DNA of the CDR3 is TGTGCCAGCAGCTTAGGGGGCGAGCAGTACTTC. Complete variable domain (other parts from reference TRBV5-8 and TRBJ2-7): EAGVTQSPTHLIKTRGQQATLRCSPISGHTSVYWYQQALGLGLQFLLWYDEGEERNRGNFPPRFSGRQFPNYSSELNVNALELEDSALYLCASSLGGEQYFGPGTRLTVT.

J is TRBJ1-2 and V is TRBV7-8; D might be TRBD1 (5 bases). Germline values: CDR1 SGHVS, CDR2 FQNEAQ. The CDR3 spans 12 residues. V was shortened by 4 bases and J by 7 bases, with 10 bases between the two germline ends. Here the CDR3 DNA reads TGTGCCAGCAGCTCTGGGACGGCTGGCTACACCTTC. This encodes CASSSGTAGYTF. Full variable domain (remainder filled in from reference TRBV7-8 and TRBJ1-2): GAGVSQSPRYKVAKRGQDVALRCDPISGHVSLFWYQQALGQGPEFLTYFQNEAQLDKSGLPSDRFFAERPEGSVSTLKIQRTQQEDSAVYLCASSSGTAGYTFGSGTRLTVV.

The chain uses TRBV9 and TRBJ2-1; 8 nucleotides line up with TRBD2. The CDR3 has 14 residues. Trimming took 4 bases from V and 10 from J; bases not matched to a gene: 10. The germline gives CDR1 SGDLS, CDR2 YYNGEE. CDR3 nucleotides: TGTGCCAGCAGCCCCACCGGGGGACTAGGGGAGCAGTTCTTC. It encodes CASSPTGGLGEQFF.

With regard to this clone: Within the sample, other DNA sequences also encode this same CDR3. The V call is TRBV15, the J call TRBJ2-1, with TRBD1 as a possible D gene (6 bases). Germline V gives CDR1 LNHNV, CDR2 YYDKDF (reference sequence). This CDR3 is built from 15 residues. V lost 3 bases and J lost 0, with 9 bases in between. The CDR3 coding sequence is TGTGCCACCAGCAGGTCCAGGGGCTCCTACAATGAGCAGTTCTTC. As protein: CATSRSRGSYNEQFF.

This clone was seen just once. This sequence joins TRBV6-5 and TRBJ2-7, with a possible D match to TRBD2 (6 bases). The CDR3 runs 13 residues. V lost 5 bases to trimming and J lost 2 bases, with 10 bases between them. Germline CDR1 reads MNHEY; CDR2 reads SVGAGI. For the CDR3, the DNA is TGTGCCAGCAGTGAAGCGGGCCCCTACGAGCAGTACTTC. This gives the protein CASSEAGPYEQYF.

The sample holds a few counts of this clone. This chain joins TRBV19 and TRBJ1-2, with D hard to call. CDR1 and CDR2 from the germline V gene are LNHDA and SQIVND (reference sequence). The CDR3 totals 14 residues. V was trimmed by 0 bases and J by 5 bases, leaving 10 bases between them. CDR3 sequence (DNA): TGTGCCAGTAGTATAGACGCGGGAGGGTATGGCTACACCTTC. Encoded protein: CASSIDAGGYGYTF.

V is TRBV6-5 and J is TRBJ2-1; D might be TRBD1 (5 bases). The CDR3 consists of 13 residues. CDR1 MNHEY and CDR2 SVGAGI come from the germline V gene. Between the trimmed V and J ends, which lost 0 bases and 8 bases, there was a span of 8 bases. The CDR3 DNA reads as TGTGCCAGCAGTTACTCGTGGGGCGATGAGCAGTTCTTC. This encodes CASSYSWGDEQFF.

The chain joins TRBV7-6 to TRBJ2-1; 11 positions agree with TRBD2. With 5 bases clipped from V and 1 base from J, the junction kept 7 bases outside the gene matches. Germline V gives CDR1 SGHVS, CDR2 FNYEAQ. This CDR3 is 17 amino acids long. The CDR3 sequence is CASSQTSGGGSYNEQFF. The CDR3 DNA follows: TGTGCCAGCAGCCAAACTAGCGGGGGAGGGTCCTACAATGAGCAGTTCTTC.

The genes are TRBV9 and TRBJ1-2, with D unresolved. Trimming removed 2 bases at V and 3 bases at J, with 14 bases between. The CDR3 has 15 amino acids. Germline lookup yields CDR1 SGDLS and CDR2 YYNGEE. CDR3 sequence reads: CASSVSGPRDYGYTF. As DNA, the CDR3 is TGTGCCAGCAGCGTCTCCGGGCCTAGAGACTATGGCTACACCTTC.

This clone came up a few times. J is TRBJ2-1 and V is TRBV5-1; 8 bases map to TRBD2. The CDR3 has 16 amino acids. J was trimmed by 7 bases and V by 0 bases; bases with no gene match: 9. CDR1 SGHRS and CDR2 YFSETQ come from the germline V gene. CDR3 protein: CASSLVAGGYRNEQFF. The CDR3, as DNA: TGCGCCAGCAGCTTGGTCGCGGGAGGTTATAGGAATGAGCAGTTCTTC.